This T cell receptor (beta chain) appears in the sequencing data of a study of regulatory T cells in long-lasting Graves disease. General study results and limits: Patients with persistent disease showed a bias toward TRBV28, TRBJ1-2 and TRBJ2-5.

A few counts support this clonotype. As yet, its antigen is unknown. Germline CDR1 and CDR2: KGHDR and SFDVKD. J lost 5 bases, V lost 3 bases, and 2 bases had no gene match. CDR3 length: 13 residues. Regarding time point: newly diagnosed GD, antithyroid drugs for less than 3 months. Preparation of the TCR library used RNA extracted from PBMCs. Arm-PCR of CDR3 regions with iRepertoire HTBI primers generated TCR beta libraries. TCRdb reprocessed the multiplex PCR reads via MiXCR and lists one record per CDR3 protein. This sample has roughly 320,000 distinct CDR3 sequences, with 16% found just once. The same sample was also used in a study of T cells in Graves' hyperthyroidism and ophthalmopathy. According to that study: Exclusion criteria comprised uncontrolled infection, other autoimmune disease, pregnancy or lactation. Used for diagnoses were clinical symptoms, serum thyroxine and TRAb, thyroid ultrasound and orbital computed tomography. Stable hyperthyroidism and ophthalmopathy were separated using 13 V-J signatures.

The sample consisted of peripheral blood mononuclear cells (PBMCs), taken at new diagnosis, from a patient treated with antithyroid drugs. This TCR was recovered from a man aged 40-49 years with Graves disease. The rearrangement uses TRBV24-1 and TRBJ1-1; 7 nucleotides agree with TRBD1. The DNA of the CDR3 is TGTGCCACCAGTGATGACAGGGTTACTGAAGCTTTCTTT. Its translation is CATSDDRVTEAFF.